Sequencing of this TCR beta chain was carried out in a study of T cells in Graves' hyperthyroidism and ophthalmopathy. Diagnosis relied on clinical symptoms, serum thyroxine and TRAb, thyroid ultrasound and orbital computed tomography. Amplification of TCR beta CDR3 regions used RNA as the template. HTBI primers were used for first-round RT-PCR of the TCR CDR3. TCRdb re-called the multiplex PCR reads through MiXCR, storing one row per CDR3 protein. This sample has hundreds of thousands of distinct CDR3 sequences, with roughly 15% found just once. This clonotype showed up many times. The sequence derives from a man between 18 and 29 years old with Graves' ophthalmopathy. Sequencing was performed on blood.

The CDR3 is CASSELTDRETDTQYF. The DNA of the CDR3 is TGCGCCAGCAGTGAGCTCACGGACAGGGAGACAGATACGCAGTATTTT. This chain uses TRBV10-2 with TRBJ2-3, with 8 bases identical to TRBD1. With V trimmed by 2 bases and J by 3 bases, 7 bases remained unmatched. Germline V gene data show CDR1 as WSHSY and CDR2 as SAAADI. The CDR3 is 16 amino acids.